In this sample, the clone carrying this TCR beta chain turned up a few times. This record comes from a study of identical twins. TCRdb reprocessed the 5' RACE reads via MiXCR and lists one record per CDR3 protein. This table has approximately 220,000 distinct CDR3 sequences, 7.5% appearing once. CDR1 and CDR2 (germline): MNHEY, SMNVEV (reference sequence). V was clipped by 3 bases and J by 4 bases, with 15 bases between them. This CDR3 comprises 15 residues. The same sample was also used in a study of yellow fever vaccine responses in identical twins.

Material: memory (CD45RO+) T cells sorted from blood. The TCR originated in a woman aged 18-30 years in good health. V usage is TRBV27 and J usage is TRBJ1-2; tentative D call: TRBD1 (5 bases). CDR3 nucleotides: TGTGCCAGCAGTTTCGAGGGGCCGCGGGGCTATGGCTACACCTTC. It is translated as CASSFEGPRGYGYTF.